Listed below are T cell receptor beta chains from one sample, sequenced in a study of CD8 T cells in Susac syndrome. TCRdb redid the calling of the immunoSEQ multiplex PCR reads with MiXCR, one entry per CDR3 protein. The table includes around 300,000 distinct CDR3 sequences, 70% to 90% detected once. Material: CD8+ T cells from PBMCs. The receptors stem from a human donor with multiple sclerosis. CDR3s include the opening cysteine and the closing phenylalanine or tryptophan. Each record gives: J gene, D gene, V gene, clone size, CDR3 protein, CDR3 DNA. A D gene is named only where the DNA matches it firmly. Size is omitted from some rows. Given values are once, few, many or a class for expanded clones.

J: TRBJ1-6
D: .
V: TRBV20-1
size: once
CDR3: CSGLIEPLHF
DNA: TGCAGTGGCCTTATCGAACCCCTCCACTTT

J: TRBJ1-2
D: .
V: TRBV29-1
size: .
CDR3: CSVVRPDRPGGYGYTF
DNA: TGCAGCGTTGTGAGGCCTGACAGGCCGGGTGGCTATGGCTACACCTTC

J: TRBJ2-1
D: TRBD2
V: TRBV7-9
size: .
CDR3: CATGTSGMSNEQFF
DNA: TGTGCCACAGGAACTAGCGGGATGTCAAATGAGCAGTTCTTC

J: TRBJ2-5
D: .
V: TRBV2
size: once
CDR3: CASSEGIVPLETQYF
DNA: TGTGCCAGCAGTGAAGGAATAGTTCCACTAGAGACCCAGTACTTC

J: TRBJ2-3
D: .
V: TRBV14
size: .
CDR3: CASSQEGYVVGNTDTQYF
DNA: TGTGCCAGCAGCCAAGAGGGATATGTGGTGGGGAACACAGATACGCAGTATTTT

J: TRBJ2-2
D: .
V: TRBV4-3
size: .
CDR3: CASSQDLGVNTGELFF
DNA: TGCGCCAGCAGCCAAGATCTGGGGGTTAACACCGGGGAGCTGTTTTTT

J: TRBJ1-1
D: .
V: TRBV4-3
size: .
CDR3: CASSRETGLNTEAFF
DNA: TGCGCCAGCAGCCGAGAGACAGGACTGAACACTGAAGCTTTCTTT

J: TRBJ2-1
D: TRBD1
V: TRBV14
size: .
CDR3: CASSAPGGEQFF
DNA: TGTGCCAGCAGCGCCCCAGGGGGTGAGCAGTTCTTC

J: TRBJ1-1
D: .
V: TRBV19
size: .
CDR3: CAIRENTEAFF
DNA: TGTGCCATCCGGGAGAACACTGAAGCTTTCTTT

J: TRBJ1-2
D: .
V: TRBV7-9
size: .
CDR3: CASSLTAYGYTF
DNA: TGTGCCAGCAGCTTGACAGCGTATGGCTACACCTTC

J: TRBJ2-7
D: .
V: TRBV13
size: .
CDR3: CASSLVGLEEQYF
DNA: TGTGCCAGCAGCTTAGTTGGTCTCGAAGAGCAGTACTTC

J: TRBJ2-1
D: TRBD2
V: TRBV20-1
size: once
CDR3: CSARGAGGKNEQFF
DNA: TGCAGTGCTAGAGGAGCGGGAGGGAAGAATGAGCAGTTCTTC

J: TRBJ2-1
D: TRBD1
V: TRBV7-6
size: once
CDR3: CASSLVSGGVLYNEQFF
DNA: TGTGCCAGCAGCTTAGTTTCAGGGGGAGTTCTCTACAATGAGCAGTTCTTC

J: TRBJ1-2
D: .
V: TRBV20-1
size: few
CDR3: CSAEDSIYGYTF
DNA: TGCAGTGCCGAGGACAGTATTTATGGCTACACCTTC

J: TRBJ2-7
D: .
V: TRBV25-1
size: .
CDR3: CASSDSYKYEQYF
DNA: TGTGCCAGCAGTGACTCATACAAGTACGAGCAGTACTTC

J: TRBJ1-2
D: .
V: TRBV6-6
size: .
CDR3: CASSETTPRDFYGYTF
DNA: TGTGCCAGCAGCGAAACGACCCCGAGGGACTTCTATGGCTACACCTTC

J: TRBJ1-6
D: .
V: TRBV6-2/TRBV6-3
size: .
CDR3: CASTSDSPLHF
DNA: TGTGCCAGCACGAGCGATTCACCCCTCCACTTT

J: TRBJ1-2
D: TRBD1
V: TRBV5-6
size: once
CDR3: CASSWNRGISYGYTF
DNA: TGTGCCAGCAGCTGGAACAGGGGAATAAGCTATGGCTACACCTTC

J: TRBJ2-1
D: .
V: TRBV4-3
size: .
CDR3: CASSQDRLTSSEEQFF
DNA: TGCGCCAGCAGCCAAGATCGCCTAACTAGCTCGGAGGAGCAGTTCTTC

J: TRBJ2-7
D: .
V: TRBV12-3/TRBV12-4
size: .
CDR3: CASSFSTSNEQYF
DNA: TGTGCCAGCAGTTTTTCTACATCCAACGAGCAGTACTTC

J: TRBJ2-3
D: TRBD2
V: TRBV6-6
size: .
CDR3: CASRTSGSKDTQYF
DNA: TGTGCCAGCAGGACTAGCGGGAGTAAAGATACGCAGTATTTT

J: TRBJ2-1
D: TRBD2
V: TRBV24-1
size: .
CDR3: CATSPPIAGEGVNEQFF
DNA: TGTGCCACCAGTCCCCCTATAGCGGGAGAGGGGGTGAATGAGCAGTTCTTC

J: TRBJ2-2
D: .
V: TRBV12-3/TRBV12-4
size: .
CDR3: CASSLEATTNTGELFF
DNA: TGTGCCAGCAGTTTAGAAGCGACTACGAACACCGGGGAGCTGTTTTTT

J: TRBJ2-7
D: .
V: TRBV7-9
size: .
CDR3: CASSSWLAGGLDEQYF
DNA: TGTGCCAGCAGCTCCTGGCTTGCAGGGGGACTCGACGAGCAGTACTTC

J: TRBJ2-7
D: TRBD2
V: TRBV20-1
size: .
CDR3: CSAALAVNTYEQYF
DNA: TGCAGTGCCGCACTAGCGGTGAATACCTACGAGCAGTACTTC

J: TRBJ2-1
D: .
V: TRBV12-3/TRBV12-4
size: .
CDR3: CASSFLAPADEQFF
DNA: TGTGCCAGCAGTTTTCTAGCTCCAGCAGATGAGCAGTTCTTC

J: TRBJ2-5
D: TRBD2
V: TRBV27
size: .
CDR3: CASSDGLAGGAETQYF
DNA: TGTGCCAGCAGTGACGGACTAGCGGGAGGAGCTGAGACCCAGTACTTC

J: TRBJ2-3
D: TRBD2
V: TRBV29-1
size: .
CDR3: CSAGGEAPTQYF
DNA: TGCAGCGCGGGGGGTGAGGCCCCCACGCAGTATTTT

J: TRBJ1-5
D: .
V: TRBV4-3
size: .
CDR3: CASSQEWTVYSNQPQHF
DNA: TGCGCCAGCAGCCAAGAGTGGACGGTTTATAGCAATCAGCCCCAGCATTTT

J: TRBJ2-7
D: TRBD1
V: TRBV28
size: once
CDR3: CASSLRGTGDYYEQYF
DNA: TGTGCCAGCAGTTTGAGAGGGACAGGGGATTACTACGAGCAGTACTTC

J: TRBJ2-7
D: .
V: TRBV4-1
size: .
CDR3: CASSQSESSYEQYF
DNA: TGCGCCAGCAGCCAATCGGAAAGCTCCTACGAGCAGTACTTC

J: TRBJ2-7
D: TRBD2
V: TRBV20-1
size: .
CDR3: CSARDLAGVGEQYF
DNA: TGCAGTGCTAGAGATCTGGCGGGAGTAGGAGAGCAGTACTTC

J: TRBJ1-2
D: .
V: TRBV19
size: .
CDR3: CASSIPPGSLYGYTF
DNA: TGTGCCAGTAGTATCCCACCCGGGTCCCTATATGGCTACACCTTC

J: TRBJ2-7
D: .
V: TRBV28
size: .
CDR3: CASRTIYEQYF
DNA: TGTGCCAGCAGGACCATCTACGAGCAGTACTTC

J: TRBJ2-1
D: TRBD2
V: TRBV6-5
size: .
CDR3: CASIPLAGGDNEQFF
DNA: TGTGCCAGCATCCCCCTCGCGGGAGGGGACAATGAGCAGTTCTTC

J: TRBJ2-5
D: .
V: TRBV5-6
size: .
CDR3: CASSLGVMAQYF
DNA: TGTGCCAGCAGCTTGGGGGTTATGGCCCAGTACTTC

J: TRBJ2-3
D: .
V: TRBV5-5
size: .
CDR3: CASSPISAAPTDTQYF
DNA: TGTGCCAGCAGCCCCATCTCGGCAGCCCCCACAGATACGCAGTATTTT

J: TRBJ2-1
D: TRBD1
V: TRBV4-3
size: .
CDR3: CASSQGTGTYNEQFF
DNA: TGCGCCAGCAGCCAAGGGACAGGGACCTACAATGAGCAGTTCTTC

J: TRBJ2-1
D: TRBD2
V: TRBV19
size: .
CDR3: CASRAGGIRYEQFF
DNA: TGTGCCTCCCGAGCGGGAGGGATACGATATGAGCAGTTCTTC

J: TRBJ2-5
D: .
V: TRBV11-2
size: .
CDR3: CASSSDTHQETQYF
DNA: TGTGCCAGCAGCAGCGACACGCACCAAGAGACCCAGTACTTC

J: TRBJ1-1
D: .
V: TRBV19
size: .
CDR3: CASSPSRETLDTEAFF
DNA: TGTGCCAGTAGTCCATCAAGGGAGACCTTGGACACTGAAGCTTTCTTT

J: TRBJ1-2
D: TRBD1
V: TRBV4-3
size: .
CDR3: CASSQRDRERTF
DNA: TGCGCCAGCAGCCAACGGGACAGGGAAAGAACCTTC